This is a list of T cell receptor beta chains from one sample in a study of shared clonotypes between healthy human individuals. Here immunoSEQ multiplex PCR was the method, and the copy in TCRdb shows in-frame clones only, minus some. There are some 380,000 clones in the sample; around 96% occur only once, and around 0.3% lies in the top ten. What was sequenced was memory CD8+ T cells sorted from blood. The receptors stem from a man younger than 45 in good health. Both conserved end residues are part of each CDR3. Fields, in order: J gene, D gene, V gene, clone size, CDR3 DNA, CDR3 protein. D genes are given only for firm matches. Size is omitted from some rows. Given values are once, few, many or a class for expanded clones.

TRBJ2-7	TRBD1	TRBV6-5	-	TGTGCCAGCAGTTCGGACGCCGGGACAGCCCACCTGGGGCAGTACTTC	CASSSDAGTAHLGQYF
TRBJ2-5	-	TRBV5-4	-	TGTGCCAGCAGCTTGGCGGAGACCCAGTACTTC	CASSLAETQYF
TRBJ2-1	TRBD2	TRBV4-1	-	TGCGCCAGCAGCCCCCCCGGGACTAGCGGGAGGCCTTACAATGAGCAGTTCTTC	CASSPPGTSGRPYNEQFF
TRBJ1-2	-	TRBV2	-	TGTGCCAGCAGCACAGGTAGTCTAACGTATGGCTACACCTTC	CASSTGSLTYGYTF
TRBJ2-7	TRBD1	TRBV27	-	TGTGCCAGCACCACGACAGGGGCGCCTTGGGACGAGCAGTACTTC	CASTTTGAPWDEQYF
TRBJ1-2	TRBD1	TRBV19	once	TGTGCCAGTAGCCCCACAGGGGGCGCAAACTATGGCTACACCTTC	CASSPTGGANYGYTF
TRBJ2-1	-	TRBV4-1	-	TGCGCCAGCAGCCGGACTAACCACTACATCAATGAGCAGTTCTTC	CASSRTNHYINEQFF
TRBJ2-3	TRBD2	TRBV11-1	once	TGTGCCAGCAGCTTAGCAGGGACTAGAAGCACAGATACGCAGTATTTT	CASSLAGTRSTDTQYF
TRBJ2-3	-	TRBV7-9	-	TGTGCCAGCAGCTTAATCGGCCCTGGGGGAGATACGCAGTATTTT	CASSLIGPGGDTQYF
TRBJ2-2	TRBD2	TRBV30	-	TGTGCCTGGAGAACGGCTAGCGGGACCGGGGAGCTGTTTTTT	CAWRTASGTGELFF
TRBJ2-7	TRBD1	TRBV5-4	-	TGTGCCAGCAGCTCGGGACAGGGAATAGGCGAGCAGTACTTC	CASSSGQGIGEQYF
TRBJ2-2	-	TRBV5-1	-	TGCGCCAGCAGCTTGGTAGGGGTAACAAACGGGGAGCTGTTTTTT	CASSLVGVTNGELFF
TRBJ1-4	-	TRBV28	-	TGTGCCAGCAGTTTTATGCAGGGACGTAATGAAAAACTGTTTTTT	CASSFMQGRNEKLFF
TRBJ2-6	TRBD2	TRBV5-1	-	TGCGCCTGCCGACTAGCGGGAGGGCCAGGTTCCGGGGCCAACGTCCTGACTTTC	CACRLAGGPGSGANVLTF
TRBJ2-7	-	TRBV27	-	TGTGCCAGCAGTGCCGGACTCCGAACCTACGAGCAGTACTTC	CASSAGLRTYEQYF
TRBJ2-4	-	TRBV6-1	-	TGTGCCAGCCCTCCCCTAGCCAAAAACATTCAGTACTTC	CASPPLAKNIQYF
TRBJ2-7	TRBD1	TRBV5-1	-	TGCGCCAGCAGCACAGGGGACTCCTACGAGCAGTACTTC	CASSTGDSYEQYF
TRBJ2-1	TRBD2	TRBV7-9	-	TGTGCCAGCAGCTTAGCGAGGCGGGAGGGCTTGTACAATGAGCAGTTCTTC	CASSLARREGLYNEQFF
TRBJ1-4	-	TRBV6-5	once	TGTGCCAGCAGTTACTCTACCCTGAAGGAAAAACTGTTTTTT	CASSYSTLKEKLFF
TRBJ2-4	TRBD2	TRBV6-1	-	TGTGCCAGCAGTGTAGCGGGAAGGGACATTCAGTACTTC	CASSVAGRDIQYF
TRBJ2-1	-	TRBV7-3	-	TGTGCCAGCAGTAGGACTACAGGGTTAGCCTACAATGAGCAGTTCTTC	CASSRTTGLAYNEQFF
TRBJ1-3	-	TRBV29-1	-	TGCAGCGTTGACGGGGGAGGCTCGGGAAACACCATATATTTT	CSVDGGGSGNTIYF
TRBJ1-2	TRBD1	TRBV14	-	TGTGCCAGCAGCCCCGGTCAAGGAAGGGGGCTTGGCTACACCTTC	CASSPGQGRGLGYTF
TRBJ2-1	-	TRBV19	-	TGTGCCAGTAGTATTGGGAACTGGGGGGAGCAGTTCTTC	CASSIGNWGEQFF
TRBJ2-5	TRBD2	TRBV9	once	TGTGCCAGCAGCAAAGGGACTAGCGGGAGACTGTACCAAGAGACCCAGTACTTC	CASSKGTSGRLYQETQYF
TRBJ2-7	TRBD2	TRBV6-1	-	TGTGCCAGCAGCCTAGGGACTAGCTCCTACGAGCAGTACTTC	CASSLGTSSYEQYF
TRBJ2-2	-	TRBV6-5	-	TGTGCCAGCAGTCCCGGGACATTGACCGGGGAGCTGTTTTTT	CASSPGTLTGELFF
TRBJ2-7	TRBD2	TRBV7-2	-	TGTGCCAGCAGCTTATCTAGCGGCCCCTCCTACGAGCAGTACTTC	CASSLSSGPSYEQYF
TRBJ2-1	TRBD2	TRBV4-1	-	TGCGCCAGCAGGGGACTAGCGGGAGGGGCCGGGTACAATGAGCAGTTCTTC	CASRGLAGGAGYNEQFF
TRBJ2-7	-	TRBV19	-	TGTGCCAGTAGTCCCACAGGGTACGTGACCTACGAGCAGTACTTC	CASSPTGYVTYEQYF
TRBJ1-2	TRBD1	TRBV19	-	TGTGCCAGTAGTCGGACAGGGAACTATGGCTACACCTTC	CASSRTGNYGYTF
TRBJ2-2	-	TRBV6-1	-	TGTGCCAGCGGGGGGGGCTCCGGGGAGCTGTTTTTT	CASGGGSGELFF
TRBJ2-2	TRBD1	TRBV10-3	-	TGTGCCATCAGTCAGGGGGCCGGGGAGCTGTTTTTT	CAISQGAGELFF
TRBJ1-1	-	TRBV10-3	-	TGTGCCATCAGGGACAACACTGAAGCTTTCTTT	CAIRDNTEAFF
TRBJ2-2	TRBD2	TRBV7-9	-	TGTGCCAGCAGCTATCTAGCGGGAGGCCCCACCGGGGAGCTGTTTTTT	CASSYLAGGPTGELFF
TRBJ1-1	-	TRBV29-1	-	TGCAGCGCAGGGGCCACTGAAGCTTTCTTT	CSAGATEAFF
TRBJ2-5	-	TRBV4-1	-	TGCGCCAGCAGCCAAGTTGGCTATATGGGGGGGACCCAGTACTTC	CASSQVGYMGGTQYF
TRBJ2-4	TRBD2	TRBV4-1	once	TGCGCCAGCAGCCGACTAGCGGGAGGGCTTGACGTCGGTAAAAACATTCAGTACTTC	CASSRLAGGLDVGKNIQYF
TRBJ2-7	-	TRBV27	-	TGTGCCAACAGTTTTATCCCCTCCTACGAGCAGTACTTC	CANSFIPSYEQYF
TRBJ2-5	-	TRBV28	-	TGTGCCAGCAGTTTGGGCGGCCGGAGGCAAGAGACCCAGTACTTC	CASSLGGRRQETQYF
TRBJ1-1	-	TRBV7-9	-	TGTGCCAGCAGCAAAACTCAGAACACTGAAGCTTTCTTT	CASSKTQNTEAFF
TRBJ2-3	-	TRBV5-4	once	TGTGCCAGCAGCCCTGATTTGGGGGGCCTCACAGATACGCAGTATTTT	CASSPDLGGLTDTQYF
TRBJ2-1	-	TRBV5-4	once	TGTGCCAGCAGCTTGGGGACTAGAGGGGGGTACAATGAGCAGTTCTTC	CASSLGTRGGYNEQFF
TRBJ1-2	TRBD1	TRBV27	-	TGTGCCAGCAGCCTAGGGACAGGGAATGGCTACACCTTC	CASSLGTGNGYTF
TRBJ2-1	TRBD1	TRBV19	-	TGTGCCAGTAGTTTACAGGGGGCTAATGAGCAGTTCTTC	CASSLQGANEQFF
TRBJ1-2	TRBD1	TRBV27	-	TGTGCCAGCAGGGGACAGGGGGCGCAGGACTATGGCTACACCTTC	CASRGQGAQDYGYTF
TRBJ2-2	-	TRBV1	-	TGCACCAGCAGCCAAGAGGGAGGGCGGGACAGGGACACCGGGGAGCTGTTTTTT	CTSSQEGGRDRDTGELFF
TRBJ1-5	-	TRBV6-1	-	TGTGCCAGCAGTGAATGCAGTTGTACTAATCAGCCCCAGCATTTT	CASSECSCTNQPQHF
TRBJ1-1	-	TRBV29-1	-	TGCAGCGTTAGGACCTTTCAGAACACTGAAGCTTTCTTT	CSVRTFQNTEAFF
TRBJ2-2	TRBD2	TRBV19	-	TGTGCCAGTAGCCCCTGGACTAGCGGGAGCGGGAAGCTGTTTTTT	CASSPWTSGSGKLFF
TRBJ1-2	-	TRBV9	-	-	CASSVGVGKGTF
TRBJ2-7	TRBD1	TRBV15	-	TGTGCCACCAGCAGACTACAGGGGGCGTTGGACGAGCAGTACTTC	CATSRLQGALDEQYF
TRBJ1-5	-	TRBV7-9	-	TGTGCCAGCAGCTTAGTACCACGGGGACAAGTCGGGAATCAGCCCCAGCATTTT	CASSLVPRGQVGNQPQHF
TRBJ2-7	TRBD2	TRBV7-9	-	TGTGCCAGCAGCTCCGGGACTATCTACGAGCAGTACTTC	CASSSGTIYEQYF
TRBJ2-5	-	TRBV18	-	TGTGCCAGCTCGCCCGACAGAGAGACCCAGTACTTC	CASSPDRETQYF
TRBJ2-5	-	TRBV20-1	-	TGCAGTGCGATCAGGGTTGAGACCCAGTACTTC	CSAIRVETQYF
TRBJ2-1	-	TRBV19	-	TGTGCCAGTAGTATAGCGGGAGACAATGAGCAGTTCTTC	CASSIAGDNEQFF
TRBJ2-7	TRBD2	TRBV7-9	-	TGTGCCAGCGAGGAAAGCGGGAGGGCAGACGAGCAGTACTTC	CASEESGRADEQYF
TRBJ2-3	-	TRBV7-6	-	TGTGCCAGCAGCTTCAGTAGCGCTAGCACAGATACGCAGTATTTT	CASSFSSASTDTQYF
TRBJ2-7	-	TRBV13	-	TGTGCCAGCAGCCGGCCAAGTGTTTCCTACGAGCAGTACTTC	CASSRPSVSYEQYF